Following are 3 T cell receptor beta chains from one sample sequenced in a study of OX40 agonist ivuxolimab in advanced cancers. The assay was immunoSEQ multiplex PCR, and TCRdb's table has in-frame clones only and misses some. Of fewer than 25,000 clones listed, about 83% were seen once; the top ten hold approximately 50%. Source: CD4+ or CD8+ T cells sorted from blood, taken in a trial of the OX40 agonist ivuxolimab. These receptor sequences come from an adult with an advanced solid tumor such as melanoma, head and neck, liver or kidney cancer.

V is TRBV7-8 and J is TRBJ1-2; D is possibly TRBD1 (6 bases). The germline V gene encodes CDR1 SGHVS and CDR2 FQNEAQ. Trimming left V 5 bases short and J 6 bases short, with 13 bases between. CDR3 length: 13 residues. In DNA form, the CDR3 reads TGTGCCAGCAGCCGGCGGGGGGCGGATGGCTACACCTTC. Protein product: CASSRRGADGYTF.

The rearrangement uses TRBV5-4 and TRBJ2-1; D is possibly TRBD2 (5 bases). The CDR3 consists of 13 residues. Trimming pared 0 bases from V and 6 bases from J, leaving 7 bases between. Germline lookup yields CDR1 SGHNT and CDR2 YYREEE (reference sequence). The CDR3 loop reads CASSLGTPNEQFF. DNA of the CDR3: TGTGCCAGCAGCTTGGGGACTCCCAATGAGCAGTTCTTC.

V is TRBV6-5 and J is TRBJ1-2; D unclear. The CDR3 is made up of 15 amino acids. The V gene lost 6 bases and the J gene lost 4 bases, with 18 bases spanning the gap. Germline CDR1 MNHEY, CDR2 SVGAGI. The CDR3 here is CASSPSLSGSYGYTF. In DNA form, the CDR3 reads TGTGCCAGCAGCCCCTCCTTGTCCGGGAGCTATGGCTACACCTTC.